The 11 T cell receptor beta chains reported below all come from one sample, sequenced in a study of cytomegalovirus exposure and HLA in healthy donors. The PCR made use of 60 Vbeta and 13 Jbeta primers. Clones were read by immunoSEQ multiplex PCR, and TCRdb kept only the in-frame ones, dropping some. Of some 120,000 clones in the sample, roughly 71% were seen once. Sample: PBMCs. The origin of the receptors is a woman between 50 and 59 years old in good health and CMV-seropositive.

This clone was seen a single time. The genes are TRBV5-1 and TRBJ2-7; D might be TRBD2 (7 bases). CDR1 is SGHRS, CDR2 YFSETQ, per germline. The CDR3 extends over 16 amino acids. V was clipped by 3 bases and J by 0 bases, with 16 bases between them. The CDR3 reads CASSWGRGPLSYEQYF. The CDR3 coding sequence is TGCGCCAGCAGCTGGGGGCGGGGGCCCCTCTCCTACGAGCAGTACTTC.

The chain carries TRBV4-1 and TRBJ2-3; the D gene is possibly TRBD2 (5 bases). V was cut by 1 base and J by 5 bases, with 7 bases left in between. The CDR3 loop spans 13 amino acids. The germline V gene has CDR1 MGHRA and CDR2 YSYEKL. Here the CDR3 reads CASSQGTRDTQYF. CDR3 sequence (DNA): TGCGCCAGCAGCCAAGGTACTAGAGATACGCAGTATTTT.

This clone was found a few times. CDR3 DNA: TGCGCCAGCAGCCAAGTCGGGACAGGGTTGAGAAATGGCTACACCTTC. Protein product: CASSQVGTGLRNGYTF. The V call is TRBV4-1, the J call TRBJ1-2; 9 bases fit TRBD1. V dropped 1 base and J dropped 6; count of bases not matched to a gene: 9. The germline CDR1 and CDR2 sequences are MGHRA and YSYEKL. This CDR3 contains 16 residues.

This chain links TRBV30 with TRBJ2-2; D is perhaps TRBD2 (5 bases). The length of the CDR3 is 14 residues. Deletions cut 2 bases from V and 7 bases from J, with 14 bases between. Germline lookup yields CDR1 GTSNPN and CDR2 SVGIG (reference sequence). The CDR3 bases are TGTGCCTGGAGTAGCCCGGGGTCGAACGGGGAGCTGTTTTTT. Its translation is CAWSSPGSNGELFF. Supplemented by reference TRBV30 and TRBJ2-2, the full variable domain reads SQTIHQWPATLVQPVGSPLSLECTVEGTSNPNLYWYRQAAGRGLQLLFYSVGIGQISSEVPQNLSASRPQDRQFILSSKKLLLSDSGFYLCAWSSPGSNGELFFGEGSRLTVL.

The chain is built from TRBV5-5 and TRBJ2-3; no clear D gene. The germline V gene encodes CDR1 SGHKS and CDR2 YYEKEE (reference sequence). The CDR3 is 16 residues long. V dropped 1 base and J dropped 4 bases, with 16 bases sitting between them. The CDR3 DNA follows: TGTGCCAGCAGCTTGTCCCCGAGTTTTATTGCAGATACGCAGTATTTT. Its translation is CASSLSPSFIADTQYF.

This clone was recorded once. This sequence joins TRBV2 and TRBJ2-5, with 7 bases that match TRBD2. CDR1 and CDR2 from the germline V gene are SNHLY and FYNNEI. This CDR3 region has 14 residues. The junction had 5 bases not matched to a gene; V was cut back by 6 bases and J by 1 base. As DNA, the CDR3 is TGTGCCAGCAGGCTAGCGGTCCCCCAAGAGACCCAGTACTTC. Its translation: CASRLAVPQETQYF.

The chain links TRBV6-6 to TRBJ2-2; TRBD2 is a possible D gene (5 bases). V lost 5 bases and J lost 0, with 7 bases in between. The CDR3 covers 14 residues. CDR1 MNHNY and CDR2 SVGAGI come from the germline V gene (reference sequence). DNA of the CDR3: TGTGCCAGCAGTGGGAGAACGAACACCGGGGAGCTGTTTTTT. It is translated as CASSGRTNTGELFF.

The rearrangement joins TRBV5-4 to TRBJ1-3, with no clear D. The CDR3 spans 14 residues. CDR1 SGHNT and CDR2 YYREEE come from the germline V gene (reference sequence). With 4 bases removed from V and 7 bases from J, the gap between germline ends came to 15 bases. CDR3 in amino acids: CASSAGAGGNTIYF. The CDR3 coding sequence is TGTGCCAGCAGCGCTGGAGCAGGAGGCAACACCATATATTTT.

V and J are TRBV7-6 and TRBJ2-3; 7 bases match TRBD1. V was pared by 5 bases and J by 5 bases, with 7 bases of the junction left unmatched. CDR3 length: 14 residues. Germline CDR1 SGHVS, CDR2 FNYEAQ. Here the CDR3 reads CASSPDRAVDTQYF. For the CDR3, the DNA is TGTGCCAGCAGCCCAGACAGGGCGGTAGATACGCAGTATTTT.

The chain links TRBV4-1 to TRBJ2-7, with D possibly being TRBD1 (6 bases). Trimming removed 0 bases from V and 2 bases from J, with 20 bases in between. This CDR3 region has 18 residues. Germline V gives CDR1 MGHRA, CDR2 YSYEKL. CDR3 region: CASSQDGPGDTETYEQYF. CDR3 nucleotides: TGCGCCAGCAGCCAAGATGGCCCCGGGGACACGGAGACCTACGAGCAGTACTTC.

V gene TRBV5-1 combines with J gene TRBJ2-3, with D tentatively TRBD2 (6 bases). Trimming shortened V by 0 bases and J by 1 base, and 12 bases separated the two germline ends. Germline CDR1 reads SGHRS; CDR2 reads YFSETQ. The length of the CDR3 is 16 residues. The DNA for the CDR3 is TGCGCCAGCAGCTTGGGTGGGACTTCAGGCACAGATACGCAGTATTTT. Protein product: CASSLGGTSGTDTQYF.